The 19 T cell receptor beta chains below all came from one sample that was sequenced in a study of cytomegalovirus exposure and HLA in healthy donors. In the PCR, 60 Vbeta and 13 Jbeta primers were used. Some clones are missing from TCRdb's copy, which holds only in-frame ones; the method was immunoSEQ multiplex PCR. The table includes 150,000 to 200,000 clones, 80% to 90% detected once. Sequenced: PBMCs. These TCRs come from a young man in good health and CMV-seropositive.

As regards this clone: Because it lacks the conserved phenylalanine or tryptophan at the end, this CDR3 is likely a read error. The DNA is left out, because the CDR3 cannot be placed on it with certainty; the CDR3 is given as TCRdb lists it. V gene TRBV21-1 combines with J gene TRBJ1-2; the table's D call, TRBD1, has no DNA check behind it. TRBV21-1 is a pseudogene segment. The CDR3 adds up to 13 amino acids, both ends counted. The CDR3 protein is CASSGTLPGQDRL.

The chain combines TRBV6-1 with TRBJ2-7, with a possible D match to TRBD1 (5 bases). V was cut by 1 base and J by 1 base, with 14 bases left in between. There are 16 residues in the CDR3. The germline CDR1 and CDR2 sequences are MNHNS and SASEGT. The CDR3 loop reads CASSEGGSSSSYEQYF. The CDR3 region has the DNA TGTGCCAGCAGTGAAGGGGGCAGTTCATCATCCTACGAGCAGTACTTC.

The V and J genes are TRBV5-4 and TRBJ2-3; weak D call: TRBD2 (5 bases). V was pared by 7 bases and J by 2 bases, with 17 bases between. Germline CDR1 and CDR2: SGHNT and YYREEE (reference sequence). The CDR3 extends over 15 amino acids. CDR3 sequence (DNA): TGTGCCAGCGCGGAGGAGAAACTACTCACAGATACGCAGTATTTT. Its protein is CASAEEKLLTDTQYF.

V usage is TRBV7-3 and J usage is TRBJ2-1; 9 nucleotides line up with TRBD2. There are 15 residues in the CDR3. CDR1 and CDR2 (germline): SGHTA, FQGTGA. V lost 2 bases, J lost 8 bases, and 7 bases stayed unmatched. CDR3 sequence (DNA): TGTGCCAGCAGCTTACTGGGCGGGGGGGCAGATGAGCAGTTCTTC. Translation: CASSLLGGGADEQFF.

V is TRBV9 and J is TRBJ2-7; 14 positions match TRBD2. From germline, CDR1 is SGDLS and CDR2 YYNGEE. V lost 0 bases, J lost 6 bases, and 8 bases stayed unmatched. The length of the CDR3 is 17 residues. The CDR3 region is CASSVAGTSGGSVEQYF. The CDR3 DNA reads TGTGCCAGCAGCGTAGCTGGGACTAGCGGGGGAAGTGTCGAGCAGTACTTC.

The chain carries TRBV7-8 and TRBJ2-7; 9 bases map to TRBD1. Germline CDR1 SGHVS, CDR2 FQNEAQ. Losses at the gene ends were 6 bases for V and 8 bases for J; bases not matched to a gene: 17. This CDR3 is built from 16 residues. CDR3 sequence: CASRRRRTGEPRKQYF. CDR3 sequence (DNA): TGTGCCAGCAGGCGGAGGAGGACAGGGGAACCTAGGAAGCAGTACTTC.

The V and J genes are TRBV7-2 and TRBJ2-5, with TRBD1 identical over 9 bases. With 5 bases clipped from V and 5 bases from J, the junction kept 6 bases outside the gene matches. Germline lookup yields CDR1 SGHTA and CDR2 FQGNSA. This CDR3 spans 14 amino acids. CDR3 DNA: TGTGCCAGCAGCAGACAGGGGGGGCGGGAGACCCAGTACTTC. This codes for CASSRQGGRETQYF.

The chain employs TRBV6-5 and TRBJ2-1, with D unresolved. The CDR3 covers 12 residues. Germline V CDR1 and CDR2: MNHEY, SVGAGI. Trimming took off 0 bases at V and 9 bases at J, with 6 bases between the two ends. The CDR3 DNA sequence: TGTGCCAGCAGTTACTCCCTGTCTGAGCAGTTCTTC. Encoded protein: CASSYSLSEQFF.

This clone was picked up a small number of times. Its ends do not fully match the called genes, so a read error is possible. This chain joins TRBV7-7 and TRBJ2-5; the D gene is possibly TRBD2 (5 bases). The CDR3 length is 13 residues. Germline lookup yields CDR1 SSHAT and CDR2 FNYEAQ (reference sequence). In DNA, the CDR3 is TGTGCTAGCAGCTTAAGACTATCCGAGACCCAGTACTTC. It is translated as CASSLRLSETQYF.

The J gene is TRBJ2-7, the V gene TRBV29-1; D uncertain. V lost 6 bases and J lost 2, with 11 bases in between. Germline CDR1 reads SQVTM; CDR2 reads ANQGSEA. The CDR3 runs 12 residues. The chain's CDR3 is CSVSGSTYEQYF. The CDR3 DNA is TGCAGCGTGTCAGGCAGTACCTACGAGCAGTACTTC.

V is TRBV7-8 and J is TRBJ1-3, with 9 nucleotides matching TRBD1. CDR1 SGHVS and CDR2 FQNEAQ come from the germline V gene. V lost 5 bases and J lost 3; bases outside the gene matches: 5. The CDR3 is made up of 15 amino acids. CDR3 DNA sequence: TGTGCCAGCAGCCCGGGACAGGGAATTGGAAACACCATATATTTT. Its protein product is CASSPGQGIGNTIYF. Full variable domain (rest looked up from reference TRBV7-8 and TRBJ1-3): GAGVSQSPRYKVAKRGQDVALRCDPISGHVSLFWYQQALGQGPEFLTYFQNEAQLDKSGLPSDRFFAERPEGSVSTLKIQRTQQEDSAVYLCASSPGQGIGNTIYFGEGSWLTVV.

The V call is TRBV7-2, the J call TRBJ2-1; perhaps TRBD1 as D (8 bases). The germline CDR1 and CDR2 sequences are SGHTA and FQGNSA. The CDR3 is 15 residues long. With 4 bases removed from V and 6 bases from J, the gap between germline ends came to 16 bases. CDR3 bases: TGTGCCAGCAGCTCTACAGGGGGGGCTTTCAATGAGCAGTTCTTC. Protein product: CASSSTGGAFNEQFF. Filled out from reference TRBV7-2 and TRBJ2-1, the complete variable domain reads GAGVSQSPSNKVTEKGKDVELRCDPISGHTALYWYRQSLGQGLEFLIYFQGNSAPDKSGLPSDRFSAERTGGSVSTLTIQRTQQEDSAVYLCASSSTGGAFNEQFFGPGTRLTVL.

This chain connects TRBV5-1 to TRBJ2-1; 10 positions agree with TRBD2. This CDR3 has 15 amino acids. V was clipped by 4 bases and J by 8 bases; unmatched bases: 9. Germline loops: CDR1 SGHRS, CDR2 YFSETQ. The CDR3 nucleotides are TGCGCCAGCAGCGGAGAAAGCGGGGGGGCCTATGAGCAGTTCTTC. It codes for CASSGESGGAYEQFF. Drawing the rest from reference TRBV5-1 and TRBJ2-1, the complete variable domain is KAGVTQTPRYLIKTRGQQVTLSCSPISGHRSVSWYQQTPGQGLQFLFEYFSETQRNKGNFPGRFSGRQFSNSRSEMNVSTLELGDSALYLCASSGESGGAYEQFFGPGTRLTVL.

This clone showed up just once. This sequence joins TRBV9 and TRBJ2-7; 11 nucleotides match TRBD1. Germline V gives CDR1 SGDLS, CDR2 YYNGEE. The CDR3 contains 15 residues. Losses at the gene ends were 4 bases for V and 6 bases for J; bases not matched to a gene: 9. The CDR3 DNA is TGTGCCAGCAGCACAACGCCGGGACAGGGGGGCGAGCAGTACTTC. This encodes CASSTTPGQGGEQYF.

The chain links TRBV5-1 to TRBJ1-1; no clear D gene. The CDR3 has 12 amino acids. The V gene lost 1 base and the J gene lost 7 bases, with 8 bases spanning the gap. Germline lookup yields CDR1 SGHRS and CDR2 YFSETQ. CDR3 in amino acids: CASSLSGLEAFF. For the CDR3, the DNA is TGCGCCAGCAGCTTGAGCGGGCTTGAAGCTTTCTTT.

The chain has TRBV9 and TRBJ2-3, with 8 bases aligning to TRBD1. Trimming removed 3 bases from V and 5 bases from J; junction bases left unmatched: 5. Germline V lookup: CDR1 SGDLS, CDR2 YYNGEE. The CDR3 is 14 residues long. CDR3 coding DNA: TGTGCCAGCAGCGCCCAGGGGGCCGGAGATACGCAGTATTTT. Protein sequence: CASSAQGAGDTQYF.

This rearrangement joins TRBV12-5 to TRBJ2-7; no clear D gene. V was cut by 1 base and J by 2 bases, with 6 bases left in between. Germline V gene lookup returns CDR1 LGHNT and CDR2 FRNRAP. The CDR3 runs 13 residues. The CDR3 DNA reads as TGTGCTAGTGGTTTGGGGGCCCCCTACGAGCAGTACTTC. Protein: CASGLGAPYEQYF.

The J gene is TRBJ2-5, the V gene TRBV25-1; D remains unclear. Germline V gene data show CDR1 as MGHDK and CDR2 as SYGVNS. The CDR3 totals 16 residues. Deletions cut 3 bases from V and 3 bases from J, with 17 bases between. The CDR3 nucleotides are TGTGCCAGCAGTGACCCTCGGCCAGGATGGGAAGAGACCCAGTACTTC. Its translation: CASSDPRPGWEETQYF.

The chain recombines TRBV19 with TRBJ1-5, with D hard to call. CDR1 LNHDA and CDR2 SQIVND come from the germline V gene (reference sequence). The V end was cut by 7 bases, the J end by 4 bases, with 14 bases between. CDR3 length: 14 residues. The CDR3 region is CASKKPAPNQPQHF. The CDR3 nucleotides read TGTGCCAGTAAAAAACCCGCGCCGAATCAGCCCCAGCATTTT.